A single sample is the source of the 16 T cell receptor beta chains below, sequenced in a study of cytomegalovirus exposure and HLA in healthy donors. 13 Jbeta primers and 60 Vbeta primers were used for the PCR. Using immunoSEQ multiplex PCR, the repertoire was profiled, and TCRdb retains in-frame clones only, with some absent. The sample lists roughly 93,000 clones, roughly 82% occurring once. The sample comprised PBMCs. These receptors originate from a human donor in good health.

The gene calls are TRBV5-1 and TRBJ2-7; weak D call: TRBD1 (5 bases). Looked up from germline, CDR1 is SGHRS and CDR2 is YFSETQ. The CDR3 length is 14 residues. The V end lost 6 bases, the J end lost 2 bases, and 15 bases lay between the germline ends. The CDR3 bases are TGCGCCAGCACCCCGGCCCCAGGGACCTACGAGCAGTACTTC. Protein: CASTPAPGTYEQYF.

Here the CDR3 reads CASRGQGARQETQYF. The CDR3 DNA reads as TGTGCCAGCAGGGGACAGGGGGCTCGGCAAGAGACCCAGTACTTC. This rearrangement joins TRBV28 to TRBJ2-5, with TRBD1 matching over 12 bases. Per the germline V gene, CDR1 is MDHEN and CDR2 is SYDVKM. The CDR3 has 15 amino acids. V shed 6 bases and J 2 bases; nucleotides not matched to a gene: 4. Full variable domain (rest looked up from reference TRBV28 and TRBJ2-5): DVKVTQSSRYLVKRTGEKVFLECVQDMDHENMFWYRQDPGLGLRLIYFSYDVKMKEKGDIPEGYSVSREKKERFSLILESASTNQTSMYLCASRGQGARQETQYFGPGTRLLVL.

The chain links TRBV19 to TRBJ1-1; a weak D match, TRBD1 (6 bases). Germline CDR1 is LNHDA and CDR2 is SQIVND (reference sequence). V was shortened by 5 bases and J by 1 base, with 11 bases between the two germline ends. CDR3 length: 14 residues. CDR3 coding DNA: TGTGCCAGTAGTGCCTACAGGGCGAACACTGAAGCTTTCTTT. Translation gives CASSAYRANTEAFF.

The chain couples TRBV6-5 to TRBJ2-5, with 7 positions matching TRBD1. Germline CDR1 is MNHEY and CDR2 is SVGAGI. The CDR3 has 14 amino acids. The V and J ends lost 2 bases and 5 bases, in that order; junction bases with no gene match: 5. As DNA, the CDR3 is TGTGCCAGCAGTTACCAGGGGGTGTCGGAGACCCAGTACTTC. Protein sequence: CASSYQGVSETQYF.

The CDR3 DNA is TGTGCCAGCAGCCCCACAGGGCGAAAACTGTTTTTT. Protein product: CASSPTGRKLFF. This chain uses TRBV6-5 with TRBJ1-4; perhaps TRBD1 as D (6 bases). The CDR3 length is 12 residues. V was clipped by 6 bases and J by 10 bases, with 12 bases between them. CDR1 MNHEY and CDR2 SVGAGI come from the germline V gene.

The chain joins TRBV6-1 to TRBJ1-1; unclear D gene. The length of the CDR3 is 12 residues. The V gene lost 6 bases and the J gene lost 1 base, with 6 bases spanning the gap. The germline V gene has CDR1 MNHNS and CDR2 SASEGT. CDR3 sequence reads: CASRHTNTEAFF. The CDR3 bases are TGTGCCAGCAGACACACGAACACTGAAGCTTTCTTT.

The chain joins TRBV10-1 to TRBJ1-1; no clear D gene. The V gene lost 1 base and the J gene lost 3 bases, with 6 bases spanning the gap. CDR3 length: 13 amino acids. The germline CDR1 and CDR2 sequences are WNHNN and SYGVQD (reference sequence). The CDR3 protein is CASSEWTYTEAFF. CDR3 DNA sequence: TGCGCCAGCAGTGAGTGGACTTACACTGAAGCTTTCTTT.

V is TRBV2 and J is TRBJ2-7; a possible D gene is TRBD1 (6 bases). Germline CDR1 and CDR2: SNHLY and FYNNEI. CDR3 length: 15 residues. The germline V and J ends were trimmed by 9 bases and 2 bases, with 20 bases remaining between them. The CDR3 nucleotides read TGTGCCAGACTAAAGCCTTCGGGACACCCCTACGAGCAGTACTTC. Translated, it gives CARLKPSGHPYEQYF.

Only a few counts were recorded for this clone. The chain combines TRBV25-1 with TRBJ2-2; D might be TRBD1 (6 bases). This CDR3 contains 14 residues. V lost 9 bases and J lost 4, with 15 bases in between. The V gene's germline CDR1 is MGHDK and CDR2 SYGVNS. Here the CDR3 DNA reads TGTGCCAGTAGGACAGACGGAGCCACCGGGGAGCTGTTTTTT. Its protein product is CASRTDGATGELFF. Using reference TRBV25-1 and TRBJ2-2 for the parts outside the CDR3, the full variable domain is EADIYQTPRYLVIGTGKKITLECSQTMGHDKMYWYQQDPGMELHLIHYSYGVNSTEKGDLSSESTVSRIRTEHFPLTLESARPSHTSQYLCASRTDGATGELFFGEGSRLTVL.

There are a few counts of this clone. This rearrangement joins TRBV19 to TRBJ2-1, with a possible D match to TRBD1 (7 bases). The V and J ends lost 1 base and 4 bases respectively, with 20 bases between them. Germline V CDR1 and CDR2: LNHDA, SQIVND (reference sequence). The CDR3 totals 18 residues. The CDR3 region has the DNA TGTGCCAGTAGTATAGCCGGGGGCGGGACAGATTTATACAATGAGCAGTTCTTC. Translating it yields CASSIAGGGTDLYNEQFF.

The chain has TRBV5-1 and TRBJ2-2, with TRBD1 matching over 10 bases. Germline V gene data show CDR1 as SGHRS and CDR2 as YFSETQ. This CDR3 has 15 amino acids. The V gene end was trimmed by 8 bases and the J gene end by 5 bases; junction bases not matched to a gene: 9. The CDR3: CASQEGQGLTGELFF. For the CDR3, the DNA is TGCGCCAGTCAAGAGGGACAGGGGTTAACCGGGGAGCTGTTTTTT.

The chain carries TRBV29-1 and TRBJ1-2, with TRBD1 matching over 7 bases. The CDR3 spans 14 residues. The trim removed 4 bases at V and 2 bases at J, leaving 7 bases unmatched. CDR1 and CDR2 (germline): SQVTM, ANQGSEA. Here the CDR3 reads CSVAIGTVNYGYTF. CDR3 nucleotide sequence: TGCAGCGTTGCTATAGGGACAGTGAACTATGGCTACACCTTC.

The chain recombines TRBV5-1 with TRBJ2-1; 8 bases fit TRBD2. The CDR3 sequence is 15 residues long. Germline CDR1 and CDR2: SGHRS and YFSETQ. J gave up 6 bases and V 1 base, and 6 bases lay outside the gene matches. The CDR3, as DNA: TGCGCCAGCAGCTTGACAGCGGGAGCTCGCAATGAGCAGTTCTTC. This sequence encodes CASSLTAGARNEQFF.

The chain combines TRBV10-2 with TRBJ2-6; 8 positions agree with TRBD1. CDR1 is WSHSY and CDR2 is SAAADI in the germline V gene. The CDR3 sequence is 16 residues long. With V trimmed by 3 bases and J by 0 bases, 1 base remained unmatched. The CDR3 bases are TGCGCCAGCAGTGACGGGACAGGCTCTGGGGCCAACGTCCTGACTTTC. As protein: CASSDGTGSGANVLTF.

The chain carries TRBV6-5 and TRBJ2-7; no reliable D call. V lost 0 bases, J lost 4 bases, and 7 bases lay in between. Germline V lookup: CDR1 MNHEY, CDR2 SVGAGI. This CDR3 region has 13 residues. CDR3 amino acids: CASSYSGIYEQYF. The CDR3 DNA follows: TGTGCCAGCAGTTACTCCGGTATATACGAGCAGTACTTC.

This clone was observed a few times. J is TRBJ1-1 and V is TRBV4-1; D possibly corresponds to TRBD1 (6 bases). Deletions cut 4 bases from V and 2 bases from J, with 8 bases between. The CDR3 covers 13 residues. Germline V gene data show CDR1 as MGHRA and CDR2 as YSYEKL. The CDR3 region has the DNA TGCGCCAGCAGCCGACAGGAAAACACTGAAGCTTTCTTT. Translation gives CASSRQENTEAFF.